This TCR beta chain was sequenced in a study of technical replicates of blood from a few donors (dated by TCRdb to 2017 to 2019). Library preparation used the immunoSEQ multiplex PCR assay. The table comes from immuneACCESS by way of TCRdb, which keeps in-frame sequences with V and J called. Part of the clones is missing from these tables; in studies checked, under half for an unresolved V gene and the rest for unknown reasons. The table for this sample lists approximately 80,000 clones; 95% to 98% of them were counted only once. Of the sample, 0.15% is held by the ten largest clones. To note about this clone: Its specific antigen is unknown. Base-call qualities are not available, and no considerably larger clone is one nucleotide away.

CDR1 and CDR2, per the germline V gene, are MNHEY and SVGAGI. Deletion took 11 bases off V and 0 bases off J, with a span of 18 bases between the germline ends. From its cysteine to its phenylalanine, the CDR3 spans 15 amino acids. The only DNA kept is the CDR3, 45 bases in frame from the first base. The material sequenced was T cells isolated from PBMCs. The TCR was taken from a human donor in good health. The chain uses TRBV6-5 and TRBJ2-3; perhaps TRBD1 is the D gene, with 5 bases matching. The DNA reads TGTGCCTCAAAGCTTGGGGCTGCGAGCACAGATACGCAGTATTTT. This encodes CASKLGAASTDTQYF.